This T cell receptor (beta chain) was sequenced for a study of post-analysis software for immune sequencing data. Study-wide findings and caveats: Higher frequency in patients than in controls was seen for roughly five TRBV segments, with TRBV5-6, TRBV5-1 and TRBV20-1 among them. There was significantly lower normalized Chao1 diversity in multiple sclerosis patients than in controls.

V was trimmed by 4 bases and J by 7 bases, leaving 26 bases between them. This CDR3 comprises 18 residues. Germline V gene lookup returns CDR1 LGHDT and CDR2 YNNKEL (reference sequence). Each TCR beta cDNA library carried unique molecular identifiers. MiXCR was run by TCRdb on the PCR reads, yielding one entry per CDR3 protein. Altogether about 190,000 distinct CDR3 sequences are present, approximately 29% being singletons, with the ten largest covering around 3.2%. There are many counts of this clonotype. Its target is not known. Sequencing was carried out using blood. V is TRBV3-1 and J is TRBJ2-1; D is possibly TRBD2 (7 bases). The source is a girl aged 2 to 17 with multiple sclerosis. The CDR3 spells CASSLPEGGALTQNEQFF. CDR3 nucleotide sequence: TGTGCCAGCAGCCTCCCCGAGGGGGGGGCCCTAACTCAGAATGAGCAGTTCTTC.